Reported below is one T cell receptor (beta chain). The antigen is not known. The sample comes from a study of shared clonotypes between healthy human individuals. Researchers sequenced unsorted PBMC DNA using ten immunoSEQ deep assay plates. Assay: immunoSEQ multiplex PCR; the TCRdb copy retains only in-frame clones and omits some. The data hold around 480,000 clones, with about three quarters observed a single time. The CDR3 runs 14 residues. With 10 bases clipped from V and 6 bases from J, the junction kept 12 bases outside the gene matches. CDR1 MDHEN and CDR2 SYDVKM come from the germline V gene. Study-wide points: Researchers sampled only blood; tissue repertoires likely differ.

All donors qualified as healthy HIV-negative adults and had experienced no recent acute infections or vaccinations. Each unsorted sample relied on 100 million or so PBMCs as its source of genomic DNA. The receptor was isolated from a woman aged 40 to 50 in good health. Some clones in this sample may be carry-over from other donors' samples. The rearrangement links TRBV28 to TRBJ2-1; 7 bases are a match to TRBD2. The specimen was PBMCs. In DNA form, the CDR3 reads TGTGCCACCCATCGGGAGGCCGGGATCAATGAGCAGTTCTTC. Its protein is CATHREAGINEQFF.